The 16 T cell receptor beta chains presented below share a single source sample, sequenced in a study of blood T cell repertoires in COVID-19. Libraries were prepared by immunoSEQ multiplex PCR; TCRdb keeps only in-frame clonotypes and omits some of them. This sample has some 80,000 clones, with about 88% found just once. Sequencing was carried out using peripheral blood. These receptors were collected from a human donor in a cohort sampled during active COVID-19.

In DNA form, the CDR3 reads TGTGCCACCAGCGGGCAACAGGTCCGAGATGCAACTAATGAAAAACTGTTTTTT. Translating gives CATSGQQVRDATNEKLFF. V gene TRBV15 combines with J gene TRBJ1-4; D is perhaps TRBD1 (5 bases). Trimming cost V 5 bases and J 0 bases, with 19 bases left between them. The CDR3 covers 18 residues. CDR1 and CDR2 (germline): LNHNV, YYDKDF (reference sequence).

V usage is TRBV18 and J usage is TRBJ1-5; tentatively, D is TRBD1 (5 bases). The CDR3 extends over 15 amino acids. Between the trimmed V and J ends, which lost 3 bases and 4 bases, there was a span of 13 bases. Germline V CDR1 and CDR2: KGHSH, LQKENI. CDR3 in DNA: TGTGCCAGCTCACCGAAAGGGGCTCAGAATCAGCCCCAGCATTTT. This encodes CASSPKGAQNQPQHF. The whole variable domain, remainder taken from reference TRBV18 and TRBJ1-5, is NAGVMQNPRHLVRRRGQEARLRCSPMKGHSHVYWYRQLPEEGLKFMVYLQKENIIDESGMPKERFSAEFPKEGPSILRIQQVVRGDSAAYFCASSPKGAQNQPQHFGDGTRLSIL.

The chain recombines TRBV7-9 with TRBJ1-1, with D hard to call. V was cut by 5 bases and J by 3 bases, with 4 bases left in between. CDR3 length: 11 residues. Germline V gene sequence: CDR1 SEHNR, CDR2 FQNEAQ (reference sequence). Here the CDR3 DNA reads TGTGCCAGCAGCGCGTACACTGAAGCTTTCTTT. Translating gives CASSAYTEAFF.

V and J are TRBV11-2 and TRBJ2-3; D remains ambiguous. With 2 bases removed from V and 5 bases from J, the gap between germline ends came to 14 bases. CDR1 and CDR2 (germline): SGHAT, FQNNGV. The length of the CDR3 is 15 residues. CDR3 DNA: TGTGCCAGCAGCTTAAGGATGAGCCCGGGAGATACGCAGTATTTT. This translates into CASSLRMSPGDTQYF.

The chain uses TRBV15 and TRBJ1-4, with 7 positions matching TRBD1. V gave up 2 bases and J gave up 5 bases; unmatched junction bases: 8. This CDR3 region has 16 residues. Germline V gives CDR1 LNHNV, CDR2 YYDKDF (reference sequence). The CDR3 DNA follows: TGTGCCACCAGCAGATCCCCGGGACAGCCAAATGAAAAACTGTTTTTT. Translation gives CATSRSPGQPNEKLFF.

The chain combines TRBV5-1 with TRBJ2-3, with 11 bases that match TRBD2. Trimming took 2 bases from V and 4 from J; bases not matched to a gene: 3. Germline lookup yields CDR1 SGHRS and CDR2 YFSETQ. The CDR3 consists of 15 residues. The CDR3 sequence is CASSFSGRDPDTQYF. The CDR3 region has the DNA TGCGCCAGCAGCTTTAGCGGGAGGGATCCAGATACGCAGTATTTT.

This clone was counted between two and nine times. The chain has TRBV10-1 and TRBJ2-1; 10 positions agree with TRBD1. Germline loops: CDR1 WNHNN, CDR2 SYGVQD (reference sequence). Germline trimming cut 7 bases from V and 8 bases from J; bases unmatched to any gene: 5. CDR3 length equals 13 residues. The CDR3 sequence: CASNTGTGDEQFF. DNA for the CDR3: TGCGCCAGCAATACCGGGACAGGGGATGAGCAGTTCTTC.

CDR3 in amino acids: CASSVGTGWGNTEAFF. The CDR3 DNA follows: TGTGCCAGCAGCGTAGGGACAGGCTGGGGGAACACTGAAGCTTTCTTT. V gene TRBV9 combines with J gene TRBJ1-1; 7 bases map to TRBD1. This CDR3 contains 16 residues. V shed 0 bases, J shed 1 base, and the junction held 6 bases outside the gene matches. CDR1 and CDR2 from the germline V gene are SGDLS and YYNGEE.

This clone was observed once. V and J are TRBV6-2 or TRBV6-3 and TRBJ2-7; possibly TRBD2 for D (6 bases). Trimming stripped 2 bases from V and 3 bases from J, with 11 bases between. Germline V CDR1 and CDR2: MNHEY, SVGEGT. The CDR3 spans 14 residues. The CDR3 DNA reads TGTGCCAGCAGTTACGACGGGAGCGGCTACGAGCAGTACTTC. It specifies CASSYDGSGYEQYF.

V is TRBV6-2 or TRBV6-3 and J is TRBJ1-2; TRBD1 agrees at 7 bases. Germline trimming cut 6 bases from V and 6 bases from J; bases unmatched to any gene: 13. This CDR3 contains 15 residues. Germline V lookup: CDR1 MNHEY, CDR2 SVGEGT. CDR3 bases: TGTGCCAGCAGCTCAACCCCGGGACAGAGAGATGGCTACACCTTC. This translates into CASSSTPGQRDGYTF.

J is TRBJ1-1 and V is TRBV6-5; 9 bases are shared with TRBD1. Germline CDR1 is MNHEY and CDR2 is SVGAGI. The CDR3 length is 13 residues. Germline trimming cut 2 bases from V and 5 bases from J; bases unmatched to any gene: 0. This CDR3 is CASSYDRGTEAFF. CDR3 nucleotide sequence: TGTGCCAGCAGTTACGACAGGGGGACTGAAGCTTTCTTT.

This chain joins TRBV6-6 and TRBJ1-1; 8 bases match TRBD1. With 5 bases clipped from V and 3 bases from J, the junction kept 8 bases outside the gene matches. This CDR3 has 15 amino acids. The germline CDR1 and CDR2 sequences are MNHNY and SVGAGI (reference sequence). CDR3 region: CASSADRGGYTEAFF. For the CDR3, the DNA is TGTGCCAGCAGTGCAGACAGGGGAGGTTACACTGAAGCTTTCTTT.

The V gene is TRBV9, the J gene TRBJ2-2; 12 nucleotides align to TRBD2. Germline V gives CDR1 SGDLS, CDR2 YYNGEE. The CDR3 loop spans 15 amino acids. V shed 6 bases and J 3 bases; nucleotides not matched to a gene: 3. The DNA of the CDR3 is TGTGCCAGCAACCCTAGCGGGAGGGACACCGGGGAGCTGTTTTTT. Protein: CASNPSGRDTGELFF.

The gene calls are TRBV5-1 and TRBJ2-3; 7 nucleotides match TRBD1. After removal of 4 bases from V and 6 bases from J, the junction contained 8 bases not matched to a gene. Per germline, CDR1 SGHRS and CDR2 YFSETQ. The CDR3 is 14 residues long. The CDR3 region has the DNA TGCGCCAGCAGCCCCCAGACAGGGTTCGATACGCAGTATTTT. This translates into CASSPQTGFDTQYF.

CDR3 sequence (DNA): TGTGCCAGTAGTAGGGGACAGGGACCGGGAAACACCATATATTTT. It translates to CASSRGQGPGNTIYF. The chain is built from TRBV19 and TRBJ1-3, with TRBD1 identical over 9 bases. Trimming took 4 bases from V and 4 from J; bases not matched to a gene: 5. Germline assignment: CDR1 LNHDA and CDR2 SQIVND (reference sequence). The CDR3 loop spans 15 amino acids.

The sample holds a few counts of this clone. The chain is built from TRBV4-1 and TRBJ1-3; no definite D call. The CDR3 extends over 15 amino acids. Germline V lookup: CDR1 MGHRA, CDR2 YSYEKL. Trimming removed 0 bases from V and 8 bases from J, with 14 bases in between. The DNA for the CDR3 is TGCGCCAGCAGCCAAGATCCCCGGGGAGGATACACCATATATTTT. Translating it yields CASSQDPRGGYTIYF.